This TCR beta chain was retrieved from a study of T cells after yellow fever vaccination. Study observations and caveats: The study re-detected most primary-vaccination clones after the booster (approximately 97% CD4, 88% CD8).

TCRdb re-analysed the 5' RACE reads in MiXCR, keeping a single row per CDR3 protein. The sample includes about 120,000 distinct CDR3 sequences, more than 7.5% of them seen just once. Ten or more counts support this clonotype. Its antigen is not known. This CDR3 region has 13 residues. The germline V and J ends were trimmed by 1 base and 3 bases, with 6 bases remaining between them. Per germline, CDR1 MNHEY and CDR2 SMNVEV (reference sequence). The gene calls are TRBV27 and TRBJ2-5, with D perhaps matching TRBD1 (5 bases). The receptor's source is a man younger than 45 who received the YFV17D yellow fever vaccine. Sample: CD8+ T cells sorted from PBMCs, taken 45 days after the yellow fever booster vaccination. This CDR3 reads CASSLLGEETQYF. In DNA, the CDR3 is TGTGCCAGCAGTTTATTAGGGGAAGAGACCCAGTACTTC.